Below are 30 T cell receptor beta chains sequenced from a single sample in a study of OX40 agonist ivuxolimab in advanced cancers. Profiling relied on immunoSEQ multiplex PCR, and the TCRdb table lists in-frame clones only, not all of them. The table includes more than 35,000 clones, 86% detected once. Sequenced here: CD4+ or CD8+ T cells sorted from blood, sampled in a trial of the OX40 agonist ivuxolimab. The receptors here all came from an adult with an advanced solid tumor such as melanoma, head and neck, liver or kidney cancer.

The gene calls are TRBV6-5 and TRBJ2-3; D may be TRBD2 (7 bases). V was trimmed by 2 bases and J by 5 bases, leaving 17 bases between them. Germline values: CDR1 MNHEY, CDR2 SVGAGI. The CDR3 is made up of 16 amino acids. For the CDR3, the DNA is TGTGCCAGCAGTTACGGGCGAGGGAGGGGGGGAGATACGCAGTATTTT. Translating gives CASSYGRGRGGDTQYF.

A word on this clone: Other DNA sequences in this specimen translate into the identical CDR3. The chain links TRBV2 to TRBJ2-7; no clear D. Germline V gene sequence: CDR1 SNHLY, CDR2 FYNNEI. V lost 4 bases and J 5 bases, leaving 3 bases between the germline ends. The CDR3 is 10 residues long. CDR3 in DNA: TGTGCCAGCAGTGGGAACGAGCAGTACTTC. Its protein is CASSGNEQYF.

This chain connects TRBV6-5 to TRBJ2-5; 7 bases map to TRBD1. The J call may be in error: the DNA end matches TRBJ2-7 better. The CDR3 has 15 amino acids. In germline, CDR1 is MNHEY, CDR2 SVGAGI. The CDR3 loop reads CASSRRDRPAYEQYF. CDR3 nucleotide sequence: TGTGCCAGCAGTCGACGGGACAGACCCGCCTACGAGCAGTACTTC.

This clone occurred once. The chain employs TRBV11-2 and TRBJ1-4; D is unclear. The CDR3 runs to 15 residues. Germline assignment: CDR1 SGHAT and CDR2 FQNNGV. V was trimmed by 4 bases and J by 0 bases, leaving 9 bases between them. CDR3 nucleotides: TGTGCCAGCAGCTCCGACATTGCAACTAATGAAAAACTGTTTTTT. Amino acids: CASSSDIATNEKLFF.

The chain joins TRBV27 to TRBJ2-3; D not certain. V lost 8 bases, J lost 2 bases, and 17 bases lay in between. CDR3 length: 15 residues. Per the germline V gene, CDR1 is MNHEY and CDR2 is SMNVEV (reference sequence). The CDR3, as DNA: TGTGCCAGCTCTACGTCCGGGTCTTACACAGATACGCAGTATTTT. Its protein product is CASSTSGSYTDTQYF.

The gene calls are TRBV27 and TRBJ2-1; 13 bases map to TRBD2. The CDR3 spans 17 residues. Unmatched junction bases numbered 10, after V lost 5 bases and J lost 6 bases. Looked up from germline, CDR1 is MNHEY and CDR2 is SMNVEV (reference sequence). CDR3 nucleotide sequence: TGTGCCAGCAGTCCCCCCGGAACTAGCGGGGGGGGCAATGAGCAGTTCTTC. The encoded protein is CASSPPGTSGGGNEQFF.

The V call is TRBV6-5, the J call TRBJ1-2; possible D gene TRBD1, 6 bases. The CDR3 sequence is 15 residues long. V was cut by 5 bases and J by 1 base, with 14 bases left in between. The germline V gene encodes CDR1 MNHEY and CDR2 SVGAGI. As DNA, the CDR3 is TGTGCCAGCAGTAATGGACAGTCCGTTAACTATGGCTACACCTTC. Translating it yields CASSNGQSVNYGYTF.

With respect to this clone: One end of the junction varies from germline; a read error may be responsible. The rearrangement joins TRBV25-1 to TRBJ2-7; no reliable D call. CDR1 MGHDK and CDR2 SYGVNS come from the germline V gene. The length of the CDR3 is 12 residues. Here the CDR3 DNA reads TGTGCCAGCAGTGACCAAGCTCTAGGTATCGCTTTC. Encoded protein: CASSDQALGIAF.

The chain carries TRBV30 and TRBJ1-1; D not certain. V lost 3 bases and J lost 11, with 22 bases in between. Per germline, CDR1 GTSNPN and CDR2 SVGIG (reference sequence). The CDR3 has 14 amino acids. CDR3 sequence (DNA): TGTGCCTGGAGCCCCGAGGACGGCCGATGTTGTGCTTTCTTT. It is translated as CAWSPEDGRCCAFF.

The chain couples TRBV7-3 to TRBJ2-3, with 7 bases that match TRBD1. The length of the CDR3 is 15 residues. The trim removed 5 bases at V and 0 bases at J, leaving 5 bases unmatched. Per the germline V gene, CDR1 is SGHTA and CDR2 is FQGTGA. The CDR3: CASSPQQGSTDTQYF. Here the CDR3 DNA reads TGTGCCAGCAGCCCCCAACAGGGGAGCACAGATACGCAGTATTTT.

In DNA form, the CDR3 reads TGCGCCAGCAGTGAAGGGACCACTGAAGCTTTCTTT. This translates into CASSEGTTEAFF. The chain combines TRBV10-1 with TRBJ1-1; TRBD1 is a possible D gene (5 bases). V was pared by 3 bases and J by 4 bases, with 6 bases between. In germline, CDR1 is WNHNN, CDR2 SYGVQD (reference sequence). This CDR3 spans 12 amino acids.

This chain uses TRBV18 with TRBJ2-2; D gene unclear. Germline CDR1 reads KGHSH; CDR2 reads LQKENI. V was cut by 3 bases and J by 3 bases, with 14 bases left in between. CDR3 size: 16 residues. In DNA form, the CDR3 reads TGTGCCAGCTCACCTGCCGGGCCCCGGGACACCGGGGAGCTGTTTTTT. Amino acids: CASSPAGPRDTGELFF.

This sequence joins TRBV25-1 and TRBJ1-3; D call uncertain. Germline V gives CDR1 MGHDK, CDR2 SYGVNS. V was cut by 1 base and J by 4 bases, with 14 bases left in between. CDR3 length: 16 residues. DNA of the CDR3: TGTGCCAGCAGTGAATCAGGCCAAGGGCCGGGAAACACCATATATTTT. Translating it yields CASSESGQGPGNTIYF.

V and J are TRBV6-5 and TRBJ2-5; tentatively, D is TRBD1 or TRBD2 (5 bases each). Germline loops: CDR1 MNHEY, CDR2 SVGAGI. Trimming took off 4 bases at V and 5 bases at J, with 14 bases between the two ends. The CDR3 spans 14 residues. CDR3 in amino acids: CASSFLGAGETQYF. The CDR3 DNA reads as TGTGCCAGCAGTTTCCTCGGGGCAGGGGAGACCCAGTACTTC.

The chain combines TRBV29-1 with TRBJ1-1; 7 positions agree with TRBD1. The CDR3 spans 13 residues. The germline gives CDR1 SQVTM, CDR2 ANQGSEA. J gave up 6 bases and V 1 base, and 5 bases lay outside the gene matches. CDR3: CSVEVGQEAEAFF. CDR3 bases: TGCAGCGTTGAAGTAGGACAGGAGGCTGAAGCTTTCTTT.

This clone was picked up one time. The rearrangement joins TRBV7-8 to TRBJ2-2, with 7 nucleotides matching TRBD1. Looked up from germline, CDR1 is SGHVS and CDR2 is FQNEAQ. The CDR3 runs 16 residues. V lost 4 bases, J lost 0 bases, and 5 bases stayed unmatched. The DNA of the CDR3 is TGTGCCAGCAGCTCCGACAGGGCCCCGAACACCGGGGAGCTGTTTTTT. Its protein product is CASSSDRAPNTGELFF.

In this sample, this clone turned up a few times. This chain links TRBV11-2 with TRBJ1-6, with D possibly matching TRBD1 (5 bases). Trimming removed 5 bases at V and 10 bases at J, with 12 bases between. CDR1 is SGHAT and CDR2 is FQNNGV in the germline V gene. The CDR3 runs 13 residues. Here the CDR3 DNA reads TGTGCCAGCAGCACAGGTCTCGGGTCACCCCTCCACTTT. Encoded protein: CASSTGLGSPLHF. Drawing the rest from reference TRBV11-2 and TRBJ1-6, the complete variable domain is EAGVAQSPRYKIIEKRQSVAFWCNPISGHATLYWYQQILGQGPKLLIQFQNNGVVDDSQLPKDRFSAERLKGVDSTLKIQPAKLEDSAVYLCASSTGLGSPLHFGNGTRLTVT.

V usage is TRBV30 and J usage is TRBJ2-7; D is possibly TRBD1 (6 bases). The CDR3 covers 11 residues. The V and J ends lost 1 base and 10 bases respectively, with 11 bases between them. Germline V CDR1 and CDR2: GTSNPN, SVGIG (reference sequence). The CDR3 region has the DNA TGTGCCTGGAGTGCGAGGACAGACCAGTACTTC. This gives the protein CAWSARTDQYF.

The chain uses TRBV6-1 and TRBJ2-2, with TRBD1 identical over 7 bases. This CDR3 is built from 15 residues. CDR1 is MNHNS and CDR2 is SASEGT in the germline V gene. V lost 6 bases and J lost 0; bases outside the gene matches: 4. The CDR3: CASRTGSANTGELFF. DNA for the CDR3: TGTGCCAGCAGGACAGGGTCGGCGAACACCGGGGAGCTGTTTTTT.

A single count supports this clone. V is TRBV7-9 and J is TRBJ2-1; D call uncertain. Germline lookup yields CDR1 SEHNR and CDR2 FQNEAQ (reference sequence). This CDR3 is 11 amino acids long. Trimming took off 3 bases at V and 8 bases at J, with 5 bases between the two ends. The DNA for the CDR3 is TGTGCCAGCAGCTTTAGGGATGAGCAGTTCTTC. As protein: CASSFRDEQFF.

The V call is TRBV11-2, the J call TRBJ2-1; D perhaps matches TRBD2 (5 bases). V dropped 3 bases and J dropped 9 bases, with 15 bases sitting between them. This CDR3 is built from 14 residues. Germline V gene lookup returns CDR1 SGHAT and CDR2 FQNNGV. CDR3 protein: CASSFGGEIGEQFF. As DNA, the CDR3 is TGTGCCAGCAGCTTTGGTGGGGAGATCGGTGAGCAGTTCTTC.

The V and J genes are TRBV5-6 and TRBJ2-7; D unclear. V shed 2 bases and J shed 6 bases, with 6 bases lying between them. The germline V gene has CDR1 SGHDT and CDR2 YYEEEE. There are 11 residues in the CDR3. CDR3 amino acids: CASSFLAEQYF. The CDR3 nucleotides read TGTGCCAGCAGCTTCCTGGCCGAGCAGTACTTC.

In its sample, this clone was seen a few times. The chain carries TRBV7-3 and TRBJ2-1; TRBD2 agrees at 8 bases. The trim removed 2 bases at V and 7 bases at J, leaving 13 bases unmatched. Germline V gene lookup returns CDR1 SGHTA and CDR2 FQGTGA. There are 17 residues in the CDR3. CDR3 coding DNA: TGTGCCAGCAGCTTATCCCCCCCGGGCCCGGGGGGGAATGAGCAGTTCTTC. This gives the protein CASSLSPPGPGGNEQFF.

The gene calls are TRBV19 and TRBJ2-1; 12 bases match TRBD2. The J segment lost 6 bases and the V segment lost 4 bases, leaving 10 bases of the junction unmatched. Per germline, CDR1 LNHDA and CDR2 SQIVND (reference sequence). CDR3 size: 17 residues. The CDR3 nucleotides read TGTGCCAGTAGTACCGGTGGGGGACTAGCGGGCTTCAATGAGCAGTTCTTC. Its protein is CASSTGGGLAGFNEQFF.

The chain recombines TRBV5-1 with TRBJ1-2; D is possibly TRBD1 (5 bases). V dropped 2 bases and J dropped 8 bases, with 10 bases sitting between them. CDR1 and CDR2 from the germline V gene are SGHRS and YFSETQ. The CDR3 totals 12 residues. CDR3 sequence reads: CASSFGGKGYTF. In DNA form, the CDR3 reads TGCGCCAGCAGCTTTGGGGGGAAAGGCTACACCTTC.

The rearrangement joins TRBV18 to TRBJ2-6, with D uncertain. This CDR3 comprises 13 residues. Trimming removed 2 bases from V and 4 bases from J, with 3 bases in between. Germline CDR1 is KGHSH and CDR2 is LQKENI. In DNA form, the CDR3 reads TGTGCCAGCTCACCAGACGGGGCCAACGTCCTGACTTTC. Translation: CASSPDGANVLTF.

The chain uses TRBV7-2 and TRBJ1-2; D is possibly TRBD1 (6 bases). The CDR3 extends over 15 amino acids. Between the trimmed V and J ends, which lost 3 bases and 5 bases, there was a span of 16 bases. CDR1 and CDR2 from the germline V gene are SGHTA and FQGNSA. The CDR3 loop reads CASSFSTDRPYGYTF. As DNA, the CDR3 is TGTGCCAGCAGCTTCTCCACGGACAGACCATATGGCTACACCTTC.

This clone was recorded only once. The chain joins TRBV7-9 to TRBJ2-7; D is possibly TRBD1 (5 bases). The CDR3 length is 12 residues. V lost 4 bases and J lost 6, with 10 bases in between. CDR1 is SEHNR and CDR2 is FQNEAQ in the germline V gene (reference sequence). Here the CDR3 DNA reads TGTGCCAGCAGCTCTCCAGGGTCCGAGCAGTACTTC. Translated, it gives CASSSPGSEQYF.

The V and J genes are TRBV18 and TRBJ2-3; 7 bases match TRBD1. The germline V gene encodes CDR1 KGHSH and CDR2 LQKENI. The V and J ends lost 8 bases and 5 bases, in that order; junction bases with no gene match: 16. CDR3 length: 16 residues. The CDR3 region is CASTLRQGLVEDTQYF. The CDR3 nucleotides read TGTGCCAGCACTCTCCGACAGGGCTTAGTCGAAGATACGCAGTATTTT.

Written as DNA, the CDR3 is TGCAGTGCTAGCCCGATTACTACGCAGTATTTT. Its protein is CSASPITTQYF. V is TRBV20-1 and J is TRBJ2-3; D is uncertain. Trimming removed 3 bases at V and 8 bases at J, with 9 bases between. The germline gives CDR1 DFQATT, CDR2 SNEGSKA (reference sequence). The CDR3 is made up of 11 amino acids.